A selection of T cell receptor beta chains follows, all from one sample in a study of CD8+ T cells in alopecia areata. Assay used: immunoSEQ multiplex PCR; TCRdb lists only in-frame clones, some missing. The sample comprises some 190,000 clones, around 51% of which are singletons, and 10% rests with the top ten. The material was CD8+ T cells sorted from blood, obtained around week 53, from a patient treated with tofacitinib. The origin of the receptors is a human donor with alopecia areata. Each CDR3 is given with its conserved first and last residue. Fields, in order: J gene, D gene, V gene, clone size, CDR3 protein, CDR3 DNA. D genes are given only for firm matches. Some rows have no size entry. The others give once, few or many, or a class for an expanded clone.

TRBJ2-1	.	TRBV29-1	.	CSAALGPSNEQFF	TGCAGCGCTGCTCTCGGGCCTTCCAATGAGCAGTTCTTC
TRBJ1-1	.	TRBV29-1	.	CSVVAPPYAEAFF	TGCAGCGTTGTCGCCCCCCCATACGCTGAAGCTTTCTTT
TRBJ2-7	.	TRBV4-3	few	CASSQDRQKGYEQYF	TGCGCCAGCAGCCAAGATCGGCAGAAAGGGTACGAGCAGTACTTC
TRBJ2-1	TRBD1	TRBV27	.	CASSSTGGPWGNEQFF	TGTGCCAGCAGTTCGACAGGGGGCCCTTGGGGGAATGAGCAGTTCTTC
TRBJ2-7	TRBD2	TRBV4-1	.	CASSQSERGTYEQYF	TGCGCCAGCAGCCAAAGTGAGCGGGGAACCTACGAGCAGTACTTC
TRBJ2-1	.	TRBV2	few	CASSERGAYNEQFF	TGTGCCAGCAGTGAGAGGGGGGCCTACAATGAGCAGTTCTTC
TRBJ2-2	TRBD1	TRBV2	.	CATKPGQGWTGELFF	TGTGCCACAAAGCCGGGACAGGGTTGGACCGGGGAGCTGTTTTTT
TRBJ1-4	TRBD1	TRBV6-6	few	CASSYVTGGEEKLFF	TGTGCCAGCAGTTACGTAACAGGGGGAGAAGAAAAACTGTTTTTT
TRBJ1-5	.	TRBV7-2	.	CASSPGGSRGNQPQHF	TGTGCCAGCAGTCCGGGAGGATCCAGGGGCAATCAGCCCCAGCATTTT
TRBJ2-1	.	TRBV30	few	CAWIWQGYHNEQFF	TGTGCCTGGATTTGGCAGGGGTACCACAATGAGCAGTTCTTC
TRBJ1-2	.	TRBV29-1	few	CSVAQGDYGYTF	TGCAGCGTTGCACAGGGAGACTATGGCTACACCTTC
TRBJ2-7	.	TRBV7-8	.	CASSLRSYEQYF	TGTGCCAGCAGCTTAAGATCCTACGAGCAGTACTTC
TRBJ1-1	.	TRBV14	.	CASSQVSGRGTEAFF	TGTGCCAGCAGCCAAGTTTCGGGACGGGGCACTGAAGCTTTCTTT
TRBJ2-7	TRBD2	TRBV4-2	.	CASSQVPGTISYEQYF	TGTGCCAGCAGCCAAGTCCCCGGGACTATATCCTACGAGCAGTACTTC
TRBJ2-3	.	TRBV2	.	CASSDDPGSDSLTDTQYF	TGTGCCAGCAGTGATGACCCCGGTTCAGACAGCTTAACAGATACGCAGTATTTT
TRBJ2-1	.	TRBV5-5	few	CASSENRVGNEQFF	TGTGCCAGCAGCGAGAACAGGGTTGGCAATGAGCAGTTCTTC
TRBJ2-7	.	TRBV7-2	.	CASSLVGTGPPYEQYF	TGTGCCAGCAGCTTAGTAGGAACAGGACCCCCCTACGAGCAGTACTTC
TRBJ2-6	.	TRBV7-9	.	CASSFGSSGANVLTF	TGTGCCAGCAGCTTCGGTAGCTCTGGGGCCAACGTCCTGACTTTC
TRBJ2-7	.	TRBV4-1	.	CASSQSRTSYEQYF	TGCGCCAGCAGCCAATCCCGTACCTCCTACGAGCAGTACTTC
TRBJ1-4	.	TRBV5-1	.	CASRSASTNEKLFF	TGCGCCAGCAGGTCGGCCTCAACTAATGAAAAACTGTTTTTT
TRBJ1-1	.	TRBV29-1	few	CSVVDRRRDTEAFF	TGCAGCGTTGTTGACAGGAGGAGGGACACTGAAGCTTTCTTT
TRBJ2-1	.	TRBV19	.	CASSIDEENEQFF	TGTGCCAGTAGTATAGATGAGGAGAATGAGCAGTTCTTC
TRBJ2-3	.	TRBV10-1	.	CASSESGGGETDTQYF	TGCGCCAGCAGTGAGTCAGGAGGGGGCGAGACAGATACGCAGTATTTT
TRBJ2-7	TRBD1	TRBV27	.	CASSPRQGGTYEQYF	TGTGCCAGCAGTCCCCGACAGGGGGGTACCTACGAGCAGTACTTC
TRBJ2-7	.	TRBV29-1	.	CSAEGTTYEQYF	TGCAGCGCCGAAGGGACAACGTACGAGCAGTACTTC
TRBJ1-2	TRBD1	TRBV27	once	CASSWGQRGDYGYTF	TGTGCCAGCAGTTGGGGACAGCGCGGGGATTATGGCTACACCTTC
TRBJ2-1	.	TRBV5-8	many	CASHIRGVHNEQFF	TGTGCCAGCCACATACGAGGGGTGCACAATGAGCAGTTCTTC
TRBJ1-2	.	TRBV27	.	CASSTSGDGYTF	TGTGCCAGCAGTACCTCAGGGGACGGCTACACCTTC
TRBJ2-1	.	TRBV25-1	few	CATLSGEQFF	TGTGCCACCCTATCGGGGGAGCAGTTCTTC
TRBJ2-5	.	TRBV1	.	CTSSQEKRGVGQTQYF	TGCACCAGCAGCCAAGAGAAGCGGGGGGTGGGACAGACCCAGTACTTC
TRBJ2-5	TRBD2	TRBV7-2	few	CASSYQRGEAETQYF	TGTGCCAGCAGCTACCAGCGGGGGGAGGCTGAGACCCAGTACTTC
TRBJ1-4	.	TRBV11-2	once	CASSSQNEKLFF	TGTGCCAGCAGCTCCCAAAATGAAAAACTGTTTTTT
TRBJ2-1	.	TRBV27	.	CASSPGLTQQFF	TGTGCCAGCAGTCCTGGACTAACTCAGCAGTTCTTC
TRBJ1-1	TRBD1	TRBV14	once	CASSQVGQAEAFF	TGTGCCAGCAGCCAGGTTGGACAGGCTGAAGCTTTCTTT
TRBJ2-1	TRBD1	TRBV4-1	.	CASSLGTGLYNEQFF	TGCGCCAGCAGCTTAGGGACAGGACTTTACAATGAGCAGTTCTTC
TRBJ2-5	.	TRBV7-9	.	CASSSPPETQYF	TGTGCCAGCAGCTCCCCCCCAGAGACCCAGTACTTC
TRBJ1-5	.	TRBV4-1	.	CASSQVNREPQHF	TGCGCCAGCAGCCAGGTAAACCGGGAGCCCCAGCATTTT
TRBJ1-5	.	TRBV15	.	CATSSDPGRSNQPQHF	TGTGCCACCAGCAGTGATCCAGGGCGTAGCAATCAGCCCCAGCATTTT
TRBJ2-7	.	TRBV18	.	CASSPPTEDSYEQYF	TGTGCCAGCTCACCACCTACGGAAGACTCCTACGAGCAGTACTTC
TRBJ2-1	TRBD2	TRBV6-4	.	CASSDSRGGNEQFF	TGTGCCAGCAGTGACTCGCGGGGGGGAAATGAGCAGTTCTTC
TRBJ2-7	TRBD2	TRBV29-1	.	CSVTQRGSSYEQYF	TGCAGCGTTACCCAGCGGGGGAGCTCCTACGAGCAGTACTTC
TRBJ2-1	.	TRBV30	few	CAWEIPGRGDEQFF	TGTGCCTGGGAAATCCCGGGCAGGGGCGATGAGCAGTTCTTC
TRBJ2-7	.	TRBV11-2	.	CASSLGILRGPTYEQYF	TGTGCCAGCAGCTTAGGGATATTGAGGGGACCAACCTACGAGCAGTACTTC
TRBJ2-7	TRBD1	TRBV5-6	.	CASSRDRGLYEQYF	TGTGCCAGCAGCCGGGACAGGGGGCTGTACGAGCAGTACTTC
TRBJ2-5	TRBD1	TRBV4-1	few	CASSLDREETQYF	TGCGCCAGCAGCCTGGACAGGGAAGAGACCCAGTACTTC
TRBJ2-1	.	TRBV7-9	.	CASSLETSLREQFF	TGTGCCAGCAGCTTAGAGACCTCCCTCCGGGAGCAGTTCTTC
TRBJ1-4	.	TRBV9	.	CASSVRGATNEKLFF	TGTGCCAGCAGCGTCAGGGGCGCAACTAATGAAAAACTGTTTTTT
TRBJ1-2	.	TRBV7-2	.	CASTLGTRAYFNGGYGYTF	TGTGCCAGCACCCTTGGGACACGGGCCTACTTTAATGGGGGCTATGGCTACACCTTC
TRBJ2-7	TRBD1	TRBV27	once	CASRGVGQPYEQYF	TGTGCCAGCAGGGGGGTGGGACAGCCATACGAGCAGTACTTC
TRBJ2-7	.	TRBV4-1	few	CASSPLLGRTTYEQYF	TGCGCCAGCAGCCCCCTGCTCGGTAGAACCACCTACGAGCAGTACTTC
TRBJ1-3	.	TRBV15	.	CATSRDSINGNTIYF	TGTGCCACCAGCAGAGATTCAATAAATGGAAACACCATATATTTT
TRBJ2-7	.	TRBV13	.	CAIGVGEQYF	TGTGCCATCGGGGTGGGCGAGCAGTACTTC
TRBJ1-5	.	TRBV30	.	CAWAPDSNQPQHF	TGTGCCTGGGCCCCTGACAGCAATCAGCCCCAGCATTTT
TRBJ2-1	TRBD2	TRBV11-2	.	CASSLLSQRGPHNEQFF	TGTGCCAGCAGCTTACTAAGCCAGCGGGGGCCTCACAATGAGCAGTTCTTC
TRBJ2-5	TRBD1	TRBV11-1	.	CASSSTGTGGWETQYF	TGTGCCAGCAGCTCGACCGGGACAGGGGGCTGGGAGACCCAGTACTTC
TRBJ1-2	TRBD1	TRBV7-3	.	CASSLTGAADYGYTF	TGTGCCAGCAGCCTCACAGGGGCCGCTGACTATGGCTACACCTTC